These 31 T cell receptor beta chains originate from one sample sequenced in a study of coeliac disease. TCRdb's copy holds only in-frame clones and misses some; the assay was immunoSEQ multiplex PCR. The profile covers around 8,400 clones, with approximately 60% appearing a single time and over 7.5% taken by the ten largest. Sequences were obtained from intraepithelial lymphocytes from the gut. Receptors originate from a woman aged 55 to 70 with celiac disease.

This clone counts as medium-sized. The rearrangement uses TRBV6-1 and TRBJ2-1, with D possibly being TRBD1 (6 bases). The V and J ends lost 6 bases and 8 bases respectively, with 11 bases between them. Germline V gives CDR1 MNHNS, CDR2 SASEGT. This CDR3 has 12 amino acids. CDR3 DNA sequence: TGTGCCAGCAGCGACAGGACGGATGAGCAGTTCTTC. Amino acids: CASSDRTDEQFF.

The CDR3 DNA is TGTGCCAGCAGCCCCACGAATACGGAGTCACCCCTCCACTTT. Protein product: CASSPTNTESPLHF. The genes are TRBV2 and TRBJ1-6; D uncertain. This CDR3 spans 14 amino acids. V was pared by 6 bases and J by 10 bases, with 16 bases between. Germline V gene data show CDR1 as SNHLY and CDR2 as FYNNEI.

The chain couples TRBV6-1 to TRBJ2-3; TRBD2 agrees at 12 bases. CDR3 length: 14 residues. CDR1 and CDR2 from the germline V gene are MNHNS and SASEGT. V lost 11 bases to trimming and J lost 4 bases; unmatched junction nucleotides: 7. The CDR3 DNA sequence: TGTGCCGGAACACTAGCGGGAGGTGCAGATACGCAGTATTTT. This translates into CAGTLAGGADTQYF.

This chain links TRBV9 with TRBJ2-5; D ambiguous. Germline V gives CDR1 SGDLS, CDR2 YYNGEE. Trimming shortened V by 7 bases and J by 7 bases, and 14 bases separated the two germline ends. The CDR3 spans 12 residues. CDR3 nucleotides: TGTGCCAGCGATCCGGGTATCGGGACCCAGTACTTC. Amino acid sequence: CASDPGIGTQYF. The variable domain in full, with the rest retrieved from reference TRBV9 and TRBJ2-5, is DSGVTQTPKHLITATGQRVTLRCSPRSGDLSVYWYQQSLDQGLQFLIQYYNGEERAKGNILERFSAQQFPDLHSELNLSSLELGDSALYFCASDPGIGTQYFGPGTRLLVL.

The rearrangement links TRBV15 to TRBJ2-7, with a possible D match to TRBD1 (6 bases). V was pared by 0 bases and J by 5 bases, with 11 bases between. Germline V gene data show CDR1 as LNHNV and CDR2 as YYDKDF (reference sequence). The CDR3 extends over 14 amino acids. In nucleotides, the CDR3 is TGTGCCACCAGCAGAGATACCTACAGGGACGAGCAGTACTTC. Amino acid sequence: CATSRDTYRDEQYF. The entire variable domain, with the rest obtained from reference TRBV15 and TRBJ2-7, is as follows: DAMVIQNPRYQVTQFGKPVTLSCSQTLNHNVMYWYQQKSSQAPKLLFHYYDKDFNNEADTPDNFQSRRPNTSFCFLDIRSPGLGDTAMYLCATSRDTYRDEQYFGPGTRLTVT.

This clone was observed a few times. The chain uses TRBV9 and TRBJ1-5; D possibly corresponds to TRBD1 (6 bases). CDR1 and CDR2 from the germline V gene are SGDLS and YYNGEE. CDR3 size: 13 residues. With 4 bases removed from V and 6 bases from J, the gap between germline ends came to 11 bases. The CDR3 DNA sequence: TGTGCCAGCAGCCTAGGGGGGGGTCAGCCCCAGCATTTT. Its protein product is CASSLGGGQPQHF.

CDR3 DNA: TGTGCCAGCAGTTTGACAGGGGGGAGGGCAGATACGCAGTATTTT. Translation gives CASSLTGGRADTQYF. This rearrangement joins TRBV28 to TRBJ2-3; 9 nucleotides line up with TRBD1. J was trimmed by 4 bases and V by 3 bases; bases with no gene match: 5. The CDR3 runs to 15 residues. The V gene's germline CDR1 is MDHEN and CDR2 SYDVKM. Supplemented by reference TRBV28 and TRBJ2-3, the full variable domain reads DVKVTQSSRYLVKRTGEKVFLECVQDMDHENMFWYRQDPGLGLRLIYFSYDVKMKEKGDIPEGYSVSREKKERFSLILESASTNQTSMYLCASSLTGGRADTQYFGPGTRLTVL.

The rearrangement joins TRBV6-5 to TRBJ1-2; no firm D call. The CDR3 runs 16 residues. CDR1 MNHEY and CDR2 SVGAGI come from the germline V gene. V lost 4 bases and J lost 0, with 15 bases in between. The CDR3 nucleotides are TGTGCCAGCAGTTCCCGAAACCGTCTAGCTAACTATGGCTACACCTTC. Protein sequence: CASSSRNRLANYGYTF.

This clone is medium-sized (0.01 to 0.1%) by share. The chain carries TRBV11-3 and TRBJ2-1; tentatively, D is TRBD2 (6 bases). Between the trimmed V and J ends, which lost 2 bases and 4 bases, there was a span of 21 bases. The length of the CDR3 is 18 residues. Germline V gene lookup returns CDR1 SGHNT and CDR2 YENEEA. The CDR3 region is CASSLRVGRERPYNEQFF. The CDR3 nucleotides are TGTGCCAGCAGCTTAAGGGTAGGACGGGAGCGACCATACAATGAGCAGTTCTTC.

V usage is TRBV28 and J usage is TRBJ2-7, with 11 bases matching TRBD2. This CDR3 is 14 amino acids long. Per the germline V gene, CDR1 is MDHEN and CDR2 is SYDVKM. V lost 6 bases and J lost 3; bases outside the gene matches: 4. The DNA for the CDR3 is TGTGCCAGCAGGACTAGCGGGAACCTCTACGAGCAGTACTTC. This encodes CASRTSGNLYEQYF.

This clone was picked up a small number of times. The chain couples TRBV6-1 to TRBJ1-5; TRBD1 matches at 10 bases. This CDR3 region has 14 residues. CDR1 and CDR2 (germline): MNHNS, SASEGT. Losses at the gene ends were 6 bases for V and 6 bases for J; bases not matched to a gene: 5. The DNA for the CDR3 is TGTGCCAGCAGCCTCGGACAGGGGGGTCAGCCCCAGCATTTT. As protein: CASSLGQGGQPQHF.

By share, this clone counts as medium-sized. This chain uses TRBV11-2 with TRBJ1-4, with a tentative D call TRBD1 (6 bases). This CDR3 has 15 amino acids. V shed 4 bases and J shed 5 bases, with 14 bases lying between them. Germline CDR1 and CDR2: SGHAT and FQNNGV. The CDR3 loop reads CASSSWAGVNEKLFF. Written as DNA, the CDR3 is TGTGCCAGCAGCTCCTGGGCAGGGGTAAATGAAAAACTGTTTTTT.

V is TRBV28 and J is TRBJ2-7, with D perhaps TRBD2 (6 bases). The germline CDR1 and CDR2 sequences are MDHEN and SYDVKM. The CDR3 totals 11 residues. Deletions cut 3 bases from V and 7 bases from J, with 7 bases between. The CDR3 nucleotides read TGTGCCAGCAGTTTTGGAGGGGAGCAGTACTTC. Encoded protein: CASSFGGEQYF. Combining the CDR3 with reference TRBV28 and TRBJ2-7 gives the whole variable domain DVKVTQSSRYLVKRTGEKVFLECVQDMDHENMFWYRQDPGLGLRLIYFSYDVKMKEKGDIPEGYSVSREKKERFSLILESASTNQTSMYLCASSFGGEQYFGPGTRLTVT.

Of note for this clone: The junction shows a germline mismatch at one end, possibly a read error. This chain links TRBV11-2 with TRBJ2-7; no clear D. The CDR3 has 12 residues. Germline CDR1 reads SGHAT; CDR2 reads FQNNGV. The CDR3 region has the DNA TGTGCCAGCAGCTTTCTTTCCTCCGAGCAGTACTTC. This gives the protein CASSFLSSEQYF.

The chain carries TRBV15 and TRBJ2-1; 9 bases align to TRBD1. The J segment lost 5 bases and the V segment lost 5 bases, leaving 10 bases of the junction unmatched. The CDR3 runs to 16 residues. The germline V gene has CDR1 LNHNV and CDR2 YYDKDF (reference sequence). The CDR3 sequence: CATSWFTGTGNNEQFF. CDR3 nucleotide sequence: TGTGCCACCAGCTGGTTTACCGGGACAGGGAACAATGAGCAGTTCTTC.

CDR3 nucleotide sequence: TGTGCCAGCAGCTTAGGGCCACTAGCCACCGGGGAGCTGTTTTTT. Residues: CASSLGPLATGELFF. The chain combines TRBV7-2 with TRBJ2-2; TRBD2 might be the D (6 bases). Germline CDR1 SGHTA, CDR2 FQGNSA. CDR3 length: 15 amino acids. V was shortened by 1 base and J by 4 bases, with 10 bases between the two germline ends.

The V and J genes are TRBV5-1 and TRBJ2-5, with D maybe TRBD2 (5 bases). Trimming removed 4 bases at V and 3 bases at J, with 16 bases between. The CDR3 covers 15 residues. CDR1 is SGHRS, CDR2 YFSETQ, per germline. The CDR3 is CASSPISEGKETQYF. The CDR3 nucleotides are TGCGCCAGCAGCCCCATCAGCGAGGGAAAAGAGACCCAGTACTTC.

The rearrangement uses TRBV6-1 and TRBJ2-2, with D unclear. The V gene lost 7 bases and the J gene lost 5 bases, with 11 bases spanning the gap. The CDR3 covers 13 residues. From germline, CDR1 is MNHNS and CDR2 SASEGT. The CDR3 region is CASTHSVTGELFF. The CDR3 DNA follows: TGTGCCAGCACCCATTCAGTGACCGGGGAGCTGTTTTTT.

The chain uses TRBV19 and TRBJ2-6; 9 nucleotides line up with TRBD1. The CDR3 extends over 19 amino acids. Germline V gives CDR1 LNHDA, CDR2 SQIVND (reference sequence). V shed 8 bases, J shed 0 bases, and the junction held 14 bases outside the gene matches. The CDR3 DNA is TGTGCCAGTTGGGGGGATAGGACAGGGGCTCCCTCTGGGGCCAACGTCCTGACTTTC. Translation gives CASWGDRTGAPSGANVLTF.

This chain joins TRBV7-9 and TRBJ1-4, with D perhaps matching TRBD1 (6 bases). Germline V CDR1 and CDR2: SEHNR, FQNEAQ (reference sequence). Trimming removed 5 bases at V and 7 bases at J, with 17 bases between. The length of the CDR3 is 15 residues. The CDR3 DNA follows: TGTGCCAGCAGCCCGCCATGGGGGCTGGGTGAAAAACTGTTTTTT. Translating gives CASSPPWGLGEKLFF. The full variable domain, its missing parts supplied by reference TRBV7-9 and TRBJ1-4, is DTGVSQNPRHKITKRGQNVTFRCDPISEHNRLYWYRQTLGQGPEFLTYFQNEAQLEKSRLLSDRFSAERPKGSFSTLEIQRTEQGDSAMYLCASSPPWGLGEKLFFGSGTQLSVL.

A few counts support this clone. The V call is TRBV5-4, the J call TRBJ2-7, with 11 bases lining up with TRBD1. The germline gives CDR1 SGHNT, CDR2 YYREEE (reference sequence). This CDR3 has 14 amino acids. The ends lost 3 bases at V and 2 bases at J; junction bases unmatched: 1. This CDR3 is CASSWTGGTYEQYF. CDR3 in DNA: TGTGCCAGCAGCTGGACAGGGGGCACCTACGAGCAGTACTTC. Full variable domain (outside the CDR3, taken from reference TRBV5-4 and TRBJ2-7): ETGVTQSPTHLIKTRGQQVTLRCSSQSGHNTVSWYQQALGQGPQFIFQYYREEENGRGNFPPRFSGLQFPNYSSELNVNALELDDSALYLCASSWTGGTYEQYFGPGTRLTVT.

The V gene is TRBV2, the J gene TRBJ2-3; D might be TRBD2 (6 bases). The V gene lost 6 bases and the J gene lost 6 bases, with 19 bases spanning the gap. In germline, CDR1 is SNHLY, CDR2 FYNNEI. This CDR3 spans 15 amino acids. The CDR3 reads CASSDGTLKADTQYF. The CDR3 DNA reads TGTGCCAGCAGCGACGGGACTCTAAAGGCGGATACGCAGTATTTT.

This clone was counted only a few times. The chain uses TRBV19 and TRBJ1-5; maybe TRBD1 (5 bases). V lost 6 bases to trimming and J lost 5 bases, with 11 bases between them. Per germline, CDR1 LNHDA and CDR2 SQIVND (reference sequence). CDR3 length: 13 amino acids. The CDR3 DNA reads as TGTGCCAGTAGCGAAGGGGCGGATCAGCCCCAGCATTTT. This translates into CASSEGADQPQHF.

The chain combines TRBV7-2 with TRBJ2-2; a possible D gene is TRBD1 (5 bases). Per the germline V gene, CDR1 is SGHTA and CDR2 is FQGNSA. The CDR3 runs to 15 residues. V was cut by 8 bases and J by 3 bases, with 16 bases left in between. Written as DNA, the CDR3 is TGTGCCAGCCGGGCACAGGTGGATCACACCGGGGAGCTGTTTTTT. Its protein is CASRAQVDHTGELFF. Full variable domain (missing parts from reference TRBV7-2 and TRBJ2-2): GAGVSQSPSNKVTEKGKDVELRCDPISGHTALYWYRQSLGQGLEFLIYFQGNSAPDKSGLPSDRFSAERTGGSVSTLTIQRTQQEDSAVYLCASRAQVDHTGELFFGEGSRLTVL.

The J gene is TRBJ1-5, the V gene TRBV2; weak D call: TRBD1 (6 bases). The germline V gene has CDR1 SNHLY and CDR2 FYNNEI. The CDR3 consists of 14 residues. Trimming pared 2 bases from V and 7 bases from J, leaving 12 bases between. The CDR3 is CASSERAGEQPQHF. The CDR3 DNA reads TGTGCCAGCAGTGAACGAGCAGGGGAGCAGCCCCAGCATTTT.

This rearrangement joins TRBV15 to TRBJ1-5; TRBD1 agrees at 7 bases. CDR1 is LNHNV and CDR2 is YYDKDF in the germline V gene (reference sequence). The CDR3 length is 14 residues. V was pared by 9 bases and J by 7 bases, with 12 bases of the junction left unmatched. In DNA form, the CDR3 reads TGTGCCACGGGTGGGGCAGGGGGAGACCAGCCCCAGCATTTT. This translates into CATGGAGGDQPQHF.

The CDR3 region has the DNA TGTGCCAGCAGCTTGGGACAGGGGGCCGACACTGAAGCTTTCTTT. Translation: CASSLGQGADTEAFF. The chain recombines TRBV7-9 with TRBJ1-1, with TRBD1 matching 12 bases. CDR1 and CDR2 from the germline V gene are SEHNR and FQNEAQ (reference sequence). The CDR3 covers 15 residues. Trimming took 3 bases from V and 3 from J; bases not matched to a gene: 2. Based on the CDR3 plus reference TRBV7-9 and TRBJ1-1, the full variable domain is DTGVSQNPRHKITKRGQNVTFRCDPISEHNRLYWYRQTLGQGPEFLTYFQNEAQLEKSRLLSDRFSAERPKGSFSTLEIQRTEQGDSAMYLCASSLGQGADTEAFFGQGTRLTVV.

This rearrangement joins TRBV28 to TRBJ1-2; TRBD1 is a possible D gene (5 bases). CDR1 is MDHEN and CDR2 is SYDVKM in the germline V gene. The CDR3 runs 14 residues. Trimming pared 3 bases from V and 3 bases from J, leaving 11 bases between. CDR3 amino acids: CASSLLAGYYGYTF. The CDR3 DNA reads TGTGCCAGCAGTTTGTTGGCAGGGTACTATGGCTACACCTTC.

This clone was observed a few times. The chain links TRBV7-2 to TRBJ2-5; 8 bases match TRBD1. Trimming cost V 7 bases and J 1 base; bases outside gene matches: 8. This CDR3 has 15 residues. Germline lookup yields CDR1 SGHTA and CDR2 FQGNSA. CDR3 nucleotides: TGTGCCAGCAACCTACCACAGGGGGGCCAAGAGACCCAGTACTTC. Residues: CASNLPQGGQETQYF. Complete variable domain (other parts from reference TRBV7-2 and TRBJ2-5): GAGVSQSPSNKVTEKGKDVELRCDPISGHTALYWYRQSLGQGLEFLIYFQGNSAPDKSGLPSDRFSAERTGGSVSTLTIQRTQQEDSAVYLCASNLPQGGQETQYFGPGTRLLVL.

By share of the sample, this clone is medium-sized. The CDR3: CASSPGENEQFF. DNA for the CDR3: TGTGCCAGCAGCCCAGGGGAGAATGAGCAGTTCTTC. The chain is built from TRBV9 and TRBJ2-1; perhaps TRBD1 as D (6 bases). The CDR3 sequence is 12 residues long. V dropped 4 bases and J dropped 7 bases, with 9 bases sitting between them. Germline V lookup: CDR1 SGDLS, CDR2 YYNGEE. Full variable domain (missing parts from reference TRBV9 and TRBJ2-1): DSGVTQTPKHLITATGQRVTLRCSPRSGDLSVYWYQQSLDQGLQFLIQYYNGEERAKGNILERFSAQQFPDLHSELNLSSLELGDSALYFCASSPGENEQFFGPGTRLTVL.

This chain joins TRBV2 and TRBJ2-7; 9 bases agree with TRBD1. J gave up 4 bases and V 10 bases, and 8 bases lay outside the gene matches. CDR3 size: 13 residues. Germline assignment: CDR1 SNHLY and CDR2 FYNNEI. CDR3 coding DNA: TGTGCCACCACCGGGACAGGGTCTTACGAGCAGTACTTC. Its translation is CATTGTGSYEQYF. Based on the CDR3 plus reference TRBV2 and TRBJ2-7, the full variable domain is EPEVTQTPSHQVTQMGQEVILRCVPISNHLYFYWYRQILGQKVEFLVSFYNNEISEKSEIFDDQFSVERPDGSNFTLKIRSTKLEDSAMYFCATTGTGSYEQYFGPGTRLTVT.